This paragraph reports one T cell receptor (beta chain). Its antigen is not known. These data are taken from a study of cytomegalovirus exposure and HLA in healthy donors. The study, taken as a whole, reports: Donors were assumed by presence/absence analyses to have roughly uniform sequencing depth.

It was healthy bone marrow donors who served as donors. 60 Vbeta and 13 Jbeta primers were used in PCR. Generated by immunoSEQ multiplex PCR, the TCRdb table keeps only in-frame clones and is missing some. The sample holds tens of thousands of clones, approximately 84% seen once. Sequencing was done on a sample of PBMCs. This clonotype was sampled from a woman between 45 and 65 years old in good health and CMV-seronegative.

As DNA, the CDR3 is TGTGCCAGCAGCTCGGGACAGTGGGGTTCACCCCTCCACTTT. This encodes CASSSGQWGSPLHF. This chain uses TRBV25-1 with TRBJ1-6, with TRBD1 matching over 7 bases. This CDR3 comprises 14 residues. V lost 6 bases, J lost 9 bases, and 8 bases stayed unmatched. In germline, CDR1 is MGHDK, CDR2 SYGVNS.